The sequence of this T cell receptor beta chain was determined in a study of blood T cell repertoires in COVID-19. About the research overall: From T cells, B-cell-depleted T cells, or PBMCs came the material, which was cDNA or gDNA.

J gave up 2 bases and V 5 bases, and 4 bases lay outside the gene matches. Germline CDR1 SGHTA, CDR2 FQGTGA. The CDR3 spans 16 residues. Generated by immunoSEQ multiplex PCR, the TCRdb table keeps only in-frame clones and is missing some. The sample holds 95,000 to 120,000 clones, more than 75% seen once. The sequence derives from a man between 35 and 55 years old with acute or convalescent COVID-19. Source material: peripheral blood. The V gene is TRBV7-3, the J gene TRBJ2-3, with 13 bases lining up with TRBD2. CDR3 coding DNA: TGTGCCAGCAGCCCAGGACTAGCGGGGGACACAGATACGCAGTATTTT. It specifies CASSPGLAGDTDTQYF.